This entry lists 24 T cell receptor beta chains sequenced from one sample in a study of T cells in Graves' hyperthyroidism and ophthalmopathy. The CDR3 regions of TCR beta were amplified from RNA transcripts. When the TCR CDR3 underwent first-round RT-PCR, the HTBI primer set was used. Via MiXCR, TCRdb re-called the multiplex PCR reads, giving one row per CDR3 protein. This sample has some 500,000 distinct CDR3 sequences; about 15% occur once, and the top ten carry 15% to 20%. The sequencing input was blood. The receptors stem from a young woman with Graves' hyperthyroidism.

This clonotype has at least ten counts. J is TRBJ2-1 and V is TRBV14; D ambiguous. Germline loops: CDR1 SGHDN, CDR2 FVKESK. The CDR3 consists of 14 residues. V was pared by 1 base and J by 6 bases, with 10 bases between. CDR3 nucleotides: TGTGCCAGCAGCCAAGTAGGAAGCGCCAATGAGCAGTTCTTC. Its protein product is CASSQVGSANEQFF.

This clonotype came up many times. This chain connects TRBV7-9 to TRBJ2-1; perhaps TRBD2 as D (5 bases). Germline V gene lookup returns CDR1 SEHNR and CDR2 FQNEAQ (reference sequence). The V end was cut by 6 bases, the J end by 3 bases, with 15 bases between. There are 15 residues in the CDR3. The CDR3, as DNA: TGTGCCAGCAGGGCCCAGGACTCTTTCTACAATGAGCAGTTCTTC. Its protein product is CASRAQDSFYNEQFF.

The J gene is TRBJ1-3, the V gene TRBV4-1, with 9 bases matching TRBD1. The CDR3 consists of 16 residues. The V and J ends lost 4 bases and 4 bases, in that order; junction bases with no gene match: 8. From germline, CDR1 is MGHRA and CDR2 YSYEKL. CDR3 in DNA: TGCGCCAGCAGCCCGCGGACAGGGGCAGTAGGAAACACCATATATTTT. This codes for CASSPRTGAVGNTIYF.

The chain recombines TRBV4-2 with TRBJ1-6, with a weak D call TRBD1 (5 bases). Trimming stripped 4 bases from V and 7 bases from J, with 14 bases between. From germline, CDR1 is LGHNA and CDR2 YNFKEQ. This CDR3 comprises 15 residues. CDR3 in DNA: TGTGCCAGCAGCCCGGAACGGGAGGGGAATTCACCCCTCCACTTT. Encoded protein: CASSPEREGNSPLHF.

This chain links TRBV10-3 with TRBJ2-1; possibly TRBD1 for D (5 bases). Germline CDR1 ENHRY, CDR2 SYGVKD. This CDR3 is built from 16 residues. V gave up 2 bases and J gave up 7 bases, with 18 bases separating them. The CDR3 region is CAISEALMGQANEQFF. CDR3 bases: TGTGCCATCAGTGAGGCTTTGATGGGGCAAGCAAATGAGCAGTTCTTC.

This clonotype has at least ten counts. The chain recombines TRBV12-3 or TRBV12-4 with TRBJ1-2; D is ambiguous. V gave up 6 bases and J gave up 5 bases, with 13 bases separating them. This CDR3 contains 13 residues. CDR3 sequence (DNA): TGTGCCAGCAGCCCGGACGAAATTTATGGCTACACCTTC. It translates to CASSPDEIYGYTF.

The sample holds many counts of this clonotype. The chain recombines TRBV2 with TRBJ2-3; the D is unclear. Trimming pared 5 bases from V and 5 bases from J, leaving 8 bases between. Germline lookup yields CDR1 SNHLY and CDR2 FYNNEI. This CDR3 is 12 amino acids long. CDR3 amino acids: CASSSLGDTQYF. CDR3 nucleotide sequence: TGTGCCAGCAGTAGTTTAGGAGATACGCAGTATTTT. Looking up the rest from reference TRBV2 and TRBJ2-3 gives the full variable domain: EPEVTQTPSHQVTQMGQEVILRCVPISNHLYFYWYRQILGQKVEFLVSFYNNEISEKSEIFDDQFSVERPDGSNFTLKIRSTKLEDSAMYFCASSSLGDTQYFGPGTRLTVL.

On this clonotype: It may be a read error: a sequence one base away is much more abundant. CDR3 amino acids: CAIGDRDNYEQYF. The CDR3 bases are TGTGCCATCGGTGACCGGGACAACTACGAGCAGTACTTC. The rearrangement links TRBV10-3 to TRBJ2-7, with D perhaps TRBD1 (6 bases). This CDR3 is built from 13 residues. Germline V lookup: CDR1 ENHRY, CDR2 SYGVKD.

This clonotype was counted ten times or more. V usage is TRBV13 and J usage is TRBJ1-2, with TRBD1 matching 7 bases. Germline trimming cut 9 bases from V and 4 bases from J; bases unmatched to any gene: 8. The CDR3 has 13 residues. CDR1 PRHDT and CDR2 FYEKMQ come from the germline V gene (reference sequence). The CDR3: CASTDRDGYGYTF. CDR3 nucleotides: TGTGCCAGTACAGACAGGGACGGCTATGGCTACACCTTC. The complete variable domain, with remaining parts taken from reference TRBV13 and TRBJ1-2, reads AAGVIQSPRHLIKEKRETATLKCYPIPRHDTVYWYQQGPGQDPQFLISFYEKMQSDKGSIPDRFSAQQFSDYHSELNMSSLELGDSALYFCASTDRDGYGYTFGSGTRLTVV.

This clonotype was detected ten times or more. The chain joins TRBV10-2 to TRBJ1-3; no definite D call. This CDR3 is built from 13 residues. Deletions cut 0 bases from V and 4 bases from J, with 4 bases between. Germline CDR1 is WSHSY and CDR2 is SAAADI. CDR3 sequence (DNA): TGCGCCAGCAGTGAGTCGTGGGGAAACACCATATATTTT. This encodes CASSESWGNTIYF.

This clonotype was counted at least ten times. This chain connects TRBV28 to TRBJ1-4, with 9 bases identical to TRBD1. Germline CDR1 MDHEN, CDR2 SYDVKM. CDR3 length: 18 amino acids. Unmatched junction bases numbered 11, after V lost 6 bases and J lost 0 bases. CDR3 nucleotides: TGTGCCAGCAGCTGGGACAGGGCGGGAGCTGCAACTAATGAAAAACTGTTTTTT. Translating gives CASSWDRAGAATNEKLFF.

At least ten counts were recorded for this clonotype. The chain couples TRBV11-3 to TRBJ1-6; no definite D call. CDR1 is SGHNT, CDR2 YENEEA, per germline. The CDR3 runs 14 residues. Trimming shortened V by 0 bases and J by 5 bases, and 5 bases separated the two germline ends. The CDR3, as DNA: TGTGCCAGCAGCTTAGAAGGGAATAATTCACCCCTCCACTTT. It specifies CASSLEGNNSPLHF.

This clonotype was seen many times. The CDR3 sequence is CASSLGLAGVSRNEQFF. For the CDR3, the DNA is TGCGCCAGCAGCTTGGGACTAGCGGGAGTCTCGAGGAATGAGCAGTTCTTC. J is TRBJ2-1 and V is TRBV5-1, with TRBD2 matching 12 bases. The V gene end was trimmed by 0 bases and the J gene end by 7 bases; junction bases not matched to a gene: 8. Germline-derived CDR1 and CDR2 are SGHRS and YFSETQ. The CDR3 is 17 residues long.

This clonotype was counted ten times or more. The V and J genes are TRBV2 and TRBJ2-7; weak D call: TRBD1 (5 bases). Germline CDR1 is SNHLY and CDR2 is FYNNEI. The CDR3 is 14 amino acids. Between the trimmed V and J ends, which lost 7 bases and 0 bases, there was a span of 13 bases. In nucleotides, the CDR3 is TGTGCCAGCATTCTCGGACACCGCTCCTACGAGCAGTACTTC. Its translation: CASILGHRSYEQYF. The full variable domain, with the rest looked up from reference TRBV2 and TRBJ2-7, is EPEVTQTPSHQVTQMGQEVILRCVPISNHLYFYWYRQILGQKVEFLVSFYNNEISEKSEIFDDQFSVERPDGSNFTLKIRSTKLEDSAMYFCASILGHRSYEQYFGPGTRLTVT.

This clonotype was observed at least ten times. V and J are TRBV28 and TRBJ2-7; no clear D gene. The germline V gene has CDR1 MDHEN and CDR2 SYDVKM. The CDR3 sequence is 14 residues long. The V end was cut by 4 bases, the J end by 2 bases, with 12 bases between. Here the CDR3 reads CASSSFDITYEQYF. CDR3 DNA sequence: TGTGCCAGCAGTTCGTTTGACATAACCTACGAGCAGTACTTC.

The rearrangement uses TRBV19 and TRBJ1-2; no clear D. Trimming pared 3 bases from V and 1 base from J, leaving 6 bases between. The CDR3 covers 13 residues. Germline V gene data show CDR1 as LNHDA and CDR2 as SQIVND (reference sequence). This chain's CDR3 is CASSISGNYGYTF. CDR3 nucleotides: TGTGCCAGTAGTATCTCGGGTAACTATGGCTACACCTTC.

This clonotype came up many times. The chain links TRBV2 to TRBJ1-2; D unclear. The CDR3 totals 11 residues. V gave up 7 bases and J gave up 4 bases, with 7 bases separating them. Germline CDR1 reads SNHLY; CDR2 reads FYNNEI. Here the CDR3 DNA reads TGTGCCAGCATGAAGGGCTATGGCTACACCTTC. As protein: CASMKGYGYTF.

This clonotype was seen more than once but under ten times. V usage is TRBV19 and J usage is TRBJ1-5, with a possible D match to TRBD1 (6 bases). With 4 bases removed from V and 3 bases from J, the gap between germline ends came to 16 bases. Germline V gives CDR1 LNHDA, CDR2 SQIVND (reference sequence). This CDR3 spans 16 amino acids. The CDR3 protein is CASSRDIWGVNQPQHF. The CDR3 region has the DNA TGTGCCAGTAGTAGGGACATATGGGGAGTCAATCAGCCCCAGCATTTT.

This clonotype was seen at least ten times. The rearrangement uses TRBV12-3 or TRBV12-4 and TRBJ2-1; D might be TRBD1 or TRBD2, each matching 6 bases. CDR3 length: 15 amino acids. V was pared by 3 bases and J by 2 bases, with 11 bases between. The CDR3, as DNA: TGTGCCAGCAGTTTTACCGGGGGCGCCTACAATGAGCAGTTCTTC. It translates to CASSFTGGAYNEQFF.

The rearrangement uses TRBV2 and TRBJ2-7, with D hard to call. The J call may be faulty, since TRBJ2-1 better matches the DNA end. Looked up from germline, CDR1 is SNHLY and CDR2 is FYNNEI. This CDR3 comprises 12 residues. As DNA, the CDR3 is TGTGCCAGCAGTGAATCGGGCTACGAGCAGTTCTTC. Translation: CASSESGYEQFF.

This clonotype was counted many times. Here the CDR3 DNA reads TGTGCTGGTGAGGGCTCCACCTACAATGAGCAGTTCTTC. This gives the protein CAGEGSTYNEQFF. The V and J genes are TRBV30 and TRBJ2-1, with D possibly matching TRBD2 (5 bases). The V gene's germline CDR1 is GTSNPN and CDR2 SVGIG (reference sequence). The CDR3 extends over 13 amino acids. Full variable domain (rest looked up from reference TRBV30 and TRBJ2-1): SQTIHQWPATLVQPVGSPLSLECTVEGTSNPNLYWYRQAAGRGLQLLFYSVGIGQISSEVPQNLSASRPQDRQFILSSKKLLLSDSGFYLCAGEGSTYNEQFFGPGTRLTVL.

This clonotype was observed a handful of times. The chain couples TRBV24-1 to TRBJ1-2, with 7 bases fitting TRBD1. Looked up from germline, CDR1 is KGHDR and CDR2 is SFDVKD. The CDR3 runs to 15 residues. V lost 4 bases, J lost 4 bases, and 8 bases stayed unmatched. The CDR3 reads CATSDRSGGSYGYTF. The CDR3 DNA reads TGTGCCACCAGTGACCGTTCAGGGGGGAGCTATGGCTACACCTTC.

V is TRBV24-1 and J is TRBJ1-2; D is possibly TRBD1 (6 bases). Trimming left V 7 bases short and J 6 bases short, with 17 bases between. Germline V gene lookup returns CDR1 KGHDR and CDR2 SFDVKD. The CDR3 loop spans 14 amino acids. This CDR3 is CATSGHRAEDGYTF. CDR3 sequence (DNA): TGTGCCACCAGCGGCCACAGGGCGGAAGATGGCTACACCTTC.

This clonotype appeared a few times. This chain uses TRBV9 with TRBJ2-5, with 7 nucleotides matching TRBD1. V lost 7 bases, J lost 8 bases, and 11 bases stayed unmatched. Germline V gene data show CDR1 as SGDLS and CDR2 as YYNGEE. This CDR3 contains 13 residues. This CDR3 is CASSWGTEPTQYF. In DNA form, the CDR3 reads TGTGCCAGCTCCTGGGGGACAGAACCTACCCAGTACTTC. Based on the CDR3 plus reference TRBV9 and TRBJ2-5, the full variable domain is DSGVTQTPKHLITATGQRVTLRCSPRSGDLSVYWYQQSLDQGLQFLIQYYNGEERAKGNILERFSAQQFPDLHSELNLSSLELGDSALYFCASSWGTEPTQYFGPGTRLLVL.